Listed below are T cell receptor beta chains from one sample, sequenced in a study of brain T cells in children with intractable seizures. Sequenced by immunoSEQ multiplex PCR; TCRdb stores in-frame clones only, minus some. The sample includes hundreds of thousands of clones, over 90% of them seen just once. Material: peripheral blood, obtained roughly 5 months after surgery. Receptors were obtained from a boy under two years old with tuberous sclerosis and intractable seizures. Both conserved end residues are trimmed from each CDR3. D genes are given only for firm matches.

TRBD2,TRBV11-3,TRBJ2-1,ASRDWTSGRTDEQF
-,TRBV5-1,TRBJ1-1,ASSLTQTTGDTEAF
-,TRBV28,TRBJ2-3,ASSLSTDTQY
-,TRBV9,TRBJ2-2,ASSEAQGIGELF
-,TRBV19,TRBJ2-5,ASSIGGGLH
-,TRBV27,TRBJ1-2,ASSSRTDYGYT
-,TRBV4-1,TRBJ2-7,ASSQGHSYEQY
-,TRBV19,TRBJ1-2,ASTPGERGFSYT
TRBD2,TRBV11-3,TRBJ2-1,ASSLERLAGGPPNEQF
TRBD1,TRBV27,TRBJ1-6,ASTFLTSGTGDSPLH
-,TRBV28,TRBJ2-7,ASSERTVRPYEQY
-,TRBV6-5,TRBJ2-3,ASSRTDSTDTQY
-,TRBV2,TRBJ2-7,ASSDPQTGANYEQY
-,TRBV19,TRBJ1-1,ASSIVGMMANTEAF
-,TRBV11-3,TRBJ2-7,ASSLDRTYEQY
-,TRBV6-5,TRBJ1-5,ASSTGFNQPQH
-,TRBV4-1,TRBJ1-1,ASSHRDTRNTEAF
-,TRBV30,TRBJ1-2,ACNIGGGYT
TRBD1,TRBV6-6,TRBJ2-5,ASSYHLRDSQETQY
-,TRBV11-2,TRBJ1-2,ASSFAGARNYGYT
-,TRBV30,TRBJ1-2,AWSVLPVPKNYGYT
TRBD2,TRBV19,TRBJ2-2,ASSPAGGPNGELF
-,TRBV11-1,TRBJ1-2,ASSLNRISGYT
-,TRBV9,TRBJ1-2,ASSVAAEASNYGYT
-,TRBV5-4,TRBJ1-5,ASSSYELGGSYNQPQH
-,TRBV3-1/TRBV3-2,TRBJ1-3,ASSQRDSGNTIY
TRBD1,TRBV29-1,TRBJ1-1,SVQGDTEAF
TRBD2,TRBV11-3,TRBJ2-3,ASSPRLAGAWGTQY
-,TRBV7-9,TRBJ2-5,ASSLSETQY
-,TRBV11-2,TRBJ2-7,ASSLGPGGLILYEQY
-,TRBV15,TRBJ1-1,ATSSRGGTEAF
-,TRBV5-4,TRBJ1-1,ASSLGGNRETEAF
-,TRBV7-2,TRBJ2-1,ASSSGRGISGLREQF
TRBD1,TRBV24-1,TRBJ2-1,ATSDDRGTHF
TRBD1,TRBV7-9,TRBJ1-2,ASSSLETGGAVYGYT
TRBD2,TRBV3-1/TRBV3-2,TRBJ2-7,ASSQLSGFSSYEQY
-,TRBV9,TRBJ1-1,ASSVEGGTEAF
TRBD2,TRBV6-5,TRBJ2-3,ASSSGLVTDTQY
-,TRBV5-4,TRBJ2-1,ASSLIGTDNEQF
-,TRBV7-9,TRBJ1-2,ASSLGPGYYGYT
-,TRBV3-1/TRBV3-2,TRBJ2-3,ASSQLSGSDTQY
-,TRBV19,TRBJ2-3,ASNEGRGEVTDTQY
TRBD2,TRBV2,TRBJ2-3,ASRKLAGRTDTQY
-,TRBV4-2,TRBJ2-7,ASSQERGYEQY
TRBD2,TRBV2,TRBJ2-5,ASGHSGGGQETQY
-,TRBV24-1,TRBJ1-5,ATSDPSTGVGNQPQH
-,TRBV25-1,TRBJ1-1,ASSAGTNTEAF
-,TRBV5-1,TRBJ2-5,ASSLGSGQETQY
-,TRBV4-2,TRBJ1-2,ASSQDSGRGYT
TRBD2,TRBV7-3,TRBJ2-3,ASSLLAGGRDTQY
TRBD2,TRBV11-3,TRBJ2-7,ASSQRLAGESGQY
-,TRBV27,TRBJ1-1,ASSLEGFLYAF
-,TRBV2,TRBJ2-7,ASSAIRDKHYEQY
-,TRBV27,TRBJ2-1,ASSFGAGEQF
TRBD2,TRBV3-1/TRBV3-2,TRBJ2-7,ASSPWGLAAYEQY